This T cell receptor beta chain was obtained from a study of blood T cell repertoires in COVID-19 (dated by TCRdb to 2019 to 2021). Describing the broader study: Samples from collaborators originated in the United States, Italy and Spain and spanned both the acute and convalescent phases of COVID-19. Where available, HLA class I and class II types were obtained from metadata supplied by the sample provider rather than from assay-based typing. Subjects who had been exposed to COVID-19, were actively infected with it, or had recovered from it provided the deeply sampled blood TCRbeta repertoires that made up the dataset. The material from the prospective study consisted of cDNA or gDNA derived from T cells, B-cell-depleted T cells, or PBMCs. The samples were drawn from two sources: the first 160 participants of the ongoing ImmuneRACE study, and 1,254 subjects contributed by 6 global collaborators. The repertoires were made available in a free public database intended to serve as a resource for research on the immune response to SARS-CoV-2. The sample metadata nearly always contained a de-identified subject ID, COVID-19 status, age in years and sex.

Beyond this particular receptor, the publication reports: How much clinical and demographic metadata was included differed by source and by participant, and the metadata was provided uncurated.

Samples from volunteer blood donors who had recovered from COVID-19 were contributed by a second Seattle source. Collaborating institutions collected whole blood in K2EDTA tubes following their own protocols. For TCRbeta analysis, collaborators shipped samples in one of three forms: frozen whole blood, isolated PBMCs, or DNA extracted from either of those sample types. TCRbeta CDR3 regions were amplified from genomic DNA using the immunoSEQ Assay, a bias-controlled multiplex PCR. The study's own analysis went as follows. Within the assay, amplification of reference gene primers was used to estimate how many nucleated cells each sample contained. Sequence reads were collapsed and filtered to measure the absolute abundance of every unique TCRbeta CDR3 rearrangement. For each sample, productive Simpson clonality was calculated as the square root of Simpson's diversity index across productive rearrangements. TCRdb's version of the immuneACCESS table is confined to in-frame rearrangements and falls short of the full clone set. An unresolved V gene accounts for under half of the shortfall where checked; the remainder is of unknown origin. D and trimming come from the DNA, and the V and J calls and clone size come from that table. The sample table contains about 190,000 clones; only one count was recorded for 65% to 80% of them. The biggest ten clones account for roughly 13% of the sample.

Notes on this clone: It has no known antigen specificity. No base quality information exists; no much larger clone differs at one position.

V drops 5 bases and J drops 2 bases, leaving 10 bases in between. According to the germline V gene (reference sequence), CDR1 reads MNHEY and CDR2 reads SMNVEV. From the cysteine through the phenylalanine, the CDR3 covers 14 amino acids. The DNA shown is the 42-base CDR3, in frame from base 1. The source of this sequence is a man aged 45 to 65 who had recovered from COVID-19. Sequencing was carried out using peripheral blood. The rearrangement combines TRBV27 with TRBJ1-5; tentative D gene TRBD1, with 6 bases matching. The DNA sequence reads TGTGCCAGCAGTCCGTGGACAGGCAATCAGCCCCAGCATTTT. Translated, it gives CASSPWTGNQPQHF.